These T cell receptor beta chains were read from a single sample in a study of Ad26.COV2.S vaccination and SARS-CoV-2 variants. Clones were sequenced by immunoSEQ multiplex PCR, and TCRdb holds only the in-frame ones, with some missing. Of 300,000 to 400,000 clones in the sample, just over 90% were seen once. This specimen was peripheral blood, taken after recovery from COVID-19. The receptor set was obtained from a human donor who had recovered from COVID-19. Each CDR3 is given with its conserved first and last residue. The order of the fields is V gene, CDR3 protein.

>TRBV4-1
CASSQGSGDDSIYGNTIYF
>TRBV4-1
CASSQDNTTPTRGAFF
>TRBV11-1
CASSSGQHYGYTF
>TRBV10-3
CAISRIGLAGLNDTQYF
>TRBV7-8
CASSSIPGQGLQPQHF
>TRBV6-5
CASSYSSVPYEQYF
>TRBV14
CASSQIQGMNTEAFF
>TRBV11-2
CASSSGLAKEEETQYF
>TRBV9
CASSSSGGEYNEQFF
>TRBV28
CASSRGDTDTQYF
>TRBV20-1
CSAGLLQFF
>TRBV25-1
CASTGLNEQFF
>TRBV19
CASSSSVGATNEKLFF
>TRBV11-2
CASSPQRGGGSGELFF
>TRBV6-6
CASSYQRDTRSYEQYF
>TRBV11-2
CASSLRQGPEAFF
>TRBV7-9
CASSLVGGPSYNEQFF
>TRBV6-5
CASRRPGGKNGYTF
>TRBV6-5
CASSSRGSPEAFF
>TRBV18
CASSPRAGSHYNEQFF
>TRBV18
CASSPDLNTEAFF
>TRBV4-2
CASSQETSGRLNTGELFF
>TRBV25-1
CASSEYGGRGNSPLHF
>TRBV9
CASSVTNSPLHF
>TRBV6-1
CASSEWTGVTYEQYF
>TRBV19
CASRVSKTSRETQYF
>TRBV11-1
CASSSDIATGTEAFF
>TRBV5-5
CASSSPGQGVSEQYF
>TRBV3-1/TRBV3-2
CASSTQGLAGPRDEQYF
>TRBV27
CASPPRNRVEFRNSPLHF
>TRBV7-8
CASSSGTGRVGQPQHF
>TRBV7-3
CASSSALAGEKNEQFF
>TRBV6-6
CASSTGQNYEQYF
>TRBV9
CASSVEPPRRGYPHNEQFF
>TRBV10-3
CAISEGPTNSYEQYF
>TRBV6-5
CASSRGQGKTEAFF
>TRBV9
CASSVGGGNQPQHF
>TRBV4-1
CASSQETGGPAGELFF
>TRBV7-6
CASSSSTGGRDEQYF
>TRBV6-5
CASSYSAADSYEQYF
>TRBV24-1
CATSDSGTVVPLGVNTGELFF
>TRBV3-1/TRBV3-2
CASSQRQGVVPQPQHF
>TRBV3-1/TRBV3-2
CASSQVGDSPLHF
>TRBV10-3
CAIWDSSYEQYF
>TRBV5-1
CASSDSSRANYGYTF
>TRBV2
CASSYQRDPRHF
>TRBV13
CASSQGGIGLISNEQFF
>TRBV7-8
CASSLSLNTGELFF
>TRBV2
CASVRQGAEETQYF
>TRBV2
CASSQAGGIYNEQFF
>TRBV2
CASISREGTEAFF
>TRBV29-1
CSVVGGQSYEQYF
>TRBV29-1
CSVPERADTQYF
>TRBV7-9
CASSLLGGANTEAFF
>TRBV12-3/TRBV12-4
CASSLQGGTEAFF